One and the same sample provided the 13 T cell receptor beta chains below, sequenced in a study of T cells in localized non-small cell lung cancer (dated by TCRdb to 2018 to 2021). The library was prepared using the immunoSEQ multiplex PCR assay. TCRdb stores this immuneACCESS table with in-frame sequences only. Part of the clones is absent; in the studies checked, under half of the shortfall reflects unresolved V genes, and no reason is known for the rest. Within this sample are about 34,000 clones, with approximately 93% of them counted one time only. The ten largest clones represent under 8% of the sample. The material was peripheral blood, obtained before any cancer treatment. Receptor source: an older female donor with stage I lung adenocarcinoma.

J is TRBJ2-3 and V is TRBV7-9, with D tentatively TRBD2 (6 bases). CDR1 is SEHNR, CDR2 FQNEAQ, per germline (reference sequence). Trimming shortened V by 5 bases and J by 2 bases, and 14 bases separated the two germline ends. The CDR3 covers 15 residues. Here the CDR3 reads CASSRDSLFTDTQYF. The CDR3, as DNA: TGTGCCAGCAGCCGGGACTCGTTATTCACAGATACGCAGTATTTT.

The J gene is TRBJ1-6, the V gene TRBV5-1, with D possibly matching TRBD1 (6 bases). V was cut by 4 bases and J by 10 bases, with 21 bases left in between. The CDR3 runs 16 residues. Germline CDR1 and CDR2: SGHRS and YFSETQ. The CDR3: CASSMQERGAGSPLHF. CDR3 coding DNA: TGCGCCAGCAGCATGCAAGAACGGGGGGCCGGATCACCCCTCCACTTT.

V usage is TRBV18 and J usage is TRBJ2-5; unclear D gene. Germline CDR1 is KGHSH and CDR2 is LQKENI. The germline V and J ends were trimmed by 3 bases and 4 bases, with 12 bases remaining between them. The CDR3 has 14 residues. This CDR3 reads CASSPRWGGETQYF. The CDR3 nucleotides are TGTGCCAGCTCACCGCGCTGGGGTGGAGAGACCCAGTACTTC.

The chain employs TRBV28 and TRBJ2-7; 13 bases are a match to TRBD2. Germline CDR1 MDHEN, CDR2 SYDVKM. The V segment lost 2 bases and the J segment 2 bases; nucleotides outside the gene matches: 0. The CDR3 spans 15 residues. CDR3: CASSLGTSGAYEQYF. CDR3 nucleotides: TGTGCCAGCAGTTTAGGGACTAGCGGGGCCTACGAGCAGTACTTC.

The chain recombines TRBV2 with TRBJ1-2, with TRBD1 identical over 9 bases. Per germline, CDR1 SNHLY and CDR2 FYNNEI. The CDR3 runs 16 residues. Trimming took 4 bases from V and 8 from J; bases not matched to a gene: 14. In DNA, the CDR3 is TGTGCCAGCAGTGCGAGAAAACAGGGGGCTTTAGGGGGCTACACCTTC. Translation gives CASSARKQGALGGYTF.

The chain links TRBV18 to TRBJ1-2; D call uncertain. The CDR3 runs to 12 residues. Looked up from germline, CDR1 is KGHSH and CDR2 is LQKENI. Deletions cut 6 bases from V and 5 bases from J, with 10 bases between. The CDR3 reads CASSPDTYGYTF. CDR3 in DNA: TGTGCCAGCTCCCCCGACACTTATGGCTACACCTTC.

The rearrangement joins TRBV11-3 to TRBJ2-1; 12 bases line up with TRBD2. The CDR3 sequence is 16 residues long. Germline trimming cut 5 bases from V and 7 bases from J; bases unmatched to any gene: 9. Germline loops: CDR1 SGHNT, CDR2 YENEEA. The CDR3 reads CASSTTSGGHRNEQFF. The CDR3 DNA sequence: TGTGCCAGCAGCACGACTAGCGGGGGTCACCGGAATGAGCAGTTCTTC.

V and J are TRBV28 and TRBJ1-2; D unclear. Germline lookup yields CDR1 MDHEN and CDR2 SYDVKM. Trimming took off 6 bases at V and 6 bases at J, with 8 bases between the two ends. This CDR3 contains 11 residues. The DNA of the CDR3 is TGTGCCAGCAGACAAGAGAATGGCTACACCTTC. This translates into CASRQENGYTF.

The chain couples TRBV5-1 to TRBJ2-6, with unresolved D. Germline CDR1 and CDR2: SGHRS and YFSETQ. The V end was cut by 0 bases, the J end by 2 bases, with 9 bases between. The length of the CDR3 is 16 residues. This chain's CDR3 is CASSLGVVAGANVLTF. The CDR3 bases are TGCGCCAGCAGCTTGGGGGTGGTCGCTGGGGCCAACGTCCTGACTTTC. Complete variable domain (other parts from reference TRBV5-1 and TRBJ2-6): KAGVTQTPRYLIKTRGQQVTLSCSPISGHRSVSWYQQTPGQGLQFLFEYFSETQRNKGNFPGRFSGRQFSNSRSEMNVSTLELGDSALYLCASSLGVVAGANVLTFGAGSRLTVL.

V usage is TRBV30 and J usage is TRBJ1-4; 7 bases match TRBD1. The CDR3 has 21 amino acids. Germline values: CDR1 GTSNPN, CDR2 SVGIG (reference sequence). The J segment lost 3 bases and the V segment lost 0 bases, leaving 22 bases of the junction unmatched. Here the CDR3 DNA reads TGTGCCTGGAGTGTATCGAGGCAATGGAGAACAGGGGATTTTCCTAATGAAAAACTGTTTTTT. Its translation is CAWSVSRQWRTGDFPNEKLFF. Supplemented by reference TRBV30 and TRBJ1-4, the full variable domain reads SQTIHQWPATLVQPVGSPLSLECTVEGTSNPNLYWYRQAAGRGLQLLFYSVGIGQISSEVPQNLSASRPQDRQFILSSKKLLLSDSGFYLCAWSVSRQWRTGDFPNEKLFFGSGTQLSVL.

The chain uses TRBV7-9 and TRBJ2-7; 7 bases align to TRBD2. The CDR3 is made up of 13 amino acids. Germline lookup yields CDR1 SEHNR and CDR2 FQNEAQ (reference sequence). With 5 bases clipped from V and 5 bases from J, the junction kept 6 bases outside the gene matches. The CDR3 sequence is CASSLTGGNEQYV. DNA of the CDR3: TGTGCCAGCAGCCTCACCGGGGGGAACGAGCAGTACGTC.

V and J are TRBV11-2 and TRBJ1-2; no reliable D call. The germline V gene has CDR1 SGHAT and CDR2 FQNNGV. Trimming stripped 1 base from V and 5 bases from J, with 5 bases between. The CDR3 sequence is 12 residues long. The CDR3 protein is CASSLGFYGYTF. DNA of the CDR3: TGTGCCAGCAGCTTAGGGTTTTATGGCTACACCTTC.

To note about this clone: Because it lacks the conserved phenylalanine or tryptophan at the end, this CDR3 is likely a read error. It is unclear where the CDR3 begins or ends on the DNA, so no DNA is shown, and the CDR3 is as TCRdb lists it. The CDR3 reads CASSYLRPP. The V gene is TRBV6-5, the J gene TRBJ2-7. Termini included, the CDR3 measures 9 amino acids. The germline CDR1 and CDR2 sequences are MNHEY and SVGAGI.